This entry lists 15 T cell receptor beta chains sequenced from one sample in a study of response to subunit inactivated influenza vaccine. MiXCR, run by TCRdb on the RT-PCR reads, gives a single entry per CDR3 protein. This sample yields hundreds of thousands of distinct CDR3 sequences, of which approximately 12% are seen a single time; 10% belongs to the top ten. This material consisted of PBMCs from blood, taken on the day of vaccination. Receptors originate from a man aged 50-59 years who received an inactivated influenza vaccine.

This clonotype has only a few counts. Germline and junction disagree at one end, which may indicate a read error. The chain is built from TRBV6-6 and TRBJ2-1, with D possibly called TRBD1 or TRBD2 (5 bases each). In germline, CDR1 is MNHNY, CDR2 SVGAGI (reference sequence). This CDR3 has 13 amino acids. The CDR3 region is CASRSSGTEKGVF. The CDR3, as DNA: TGTGCCAGCAGGTCCTCCGGGACCGAAAAAGGGGTCTTC.

V gene TRBV4-3 combines with J gene TRBJ2-7; D not certain. Germline CDR1 reads LGHNA; CDR2 reads YSLEER. V dropped 1 base and J dropped 0 bases, with 7 bases sitting between them. The CDR3 loop spans 14 amino acids. The chain's CDR3 is CASSQATDSYEQYF. The CDR3 nucleotides read TGCGCCAGCAGCCAAGCGACGGACTCCTACGAGCAGTACTTC.

This clonotype was detected only a few times. The genes are TRBV15 and TRBJ2-2, with D possibly being TRBD1 (5 bases). In germline, CDR1 is LNHNV, CDR2 YYDKDF (reference sequence). This CDR3 comprises 12 residues. The germline V and J ends were trimmed by 5 bases and 6 bases, with 7 bases remaining between them. The CDR3 nucleotides are TGTGCCACCAGCGGGGCCGCCGGGGAGCTGTTTTTT. This encodes CATSGAAGELFF.

CDR3 protein: CATSREGIAGPDTQYF. Written as DNA, the CDR3 is TGTGCCACCAGCAGAGAGGGAATAGCGGGGCCAGATACGCAGTATTTT. The chain recombines TRBV15 with TRBJ2-3; 8 positions agree with TRBD2. CDR3 length equals 16 residues. J gave up 4 bases and V 0 bases, and 6 bases lay outside the gene matches. Germline V gives CDR1 LNHNV, CDR2 YYDKDF (reference sequence).

The chain couples TRBV6-5 to TRBJ2-7, with 7 bases aligning to TRBD2. Germline V lookup: CDR1 MNHEY, CDR2 SVGAGI. V dropped 2 bases and J dropped 7; count of bases not matched to a gene: 8. The CDR3 length is 14 residues. CDR3 DNA sequence: TGTGCCAGCAGTTACGTGGGGGGGACCCTTGAGCAGTACTTC. The encoded protein is CASSYVGGTLEQYF.

CDR3 region: CASSPPGTGGNYGYTF. The DNA for the CDR3 is TGTGCCAGCTCACCACCGGGGACAGGGGGCAACTATGGCTACACCTTC. The chain joins TRBV18 to TRBJ1-2, with 12 bases aligning to TRBD1. With V trimmed by 0 bases and J by 2 bases, 1 base remained unmatched. The length of the CDR3 is 16 residues. CDR1 KGHSH and CDR2 LQKENI come from the germline V gene. Using reference TRBV18 and TRBJ1-2 for the parts outside the CDR3, the full variable domain is NAGVMQNPRHLVRRRGQEARLRCSPMKGHSHVYWYRQLPEEGLKFMVYLQKENIIDESGMPKERFSAEFPKEGPSILRIQQVVRGDSAAYFCASSPPGTGGNYGYTFGSGTRLTVV.

The chain recombines TRBV12-3 or TRBV12-4 with TRBJ2-3; unclear D gene. The CDR3 length is 14 residues. V shed 4 bases and J shed 2 bases, with 10 bases lying between them. The CDR3 nucleotides read TGTGCCAGCAGTTGGGTGGACCCCACAGATACGCAGTATTTT. Its protein is CASSWVDPTDTQYF.

The V gene is TRBV30, the J gene TRBJ2-1, with unresolved D. Trimming took off 3 bases at V and 0 bases at J, with 9 bases between the two ends. CDR1 and CDR2 (germline): GTSNPN, SVGIG (reference sequence). This CDR3 spans 14 amino acids. Written as DNA, the CDR3 is TGTGCCTGGAGGAGCAGGAGCTCCTACAATGAGCAGTTCTTC. Protein product: CAWRSRSSYNEQFF.

There are many counts of this clonotype. The chain joins TRBV9 to TRBJ2-7; 8 positions agree with TRBD2. CDR1 and CDR2 (germline): SGDLS, YYNGEE. The CDR3 contains 15 residues. Unmatched junction bases numbered 9, after V lost 5 bases and J lost 2 bases. CDR3 residues: CASSEAGDFPYEQYF. The CDR3 nucleotides read TGTGCCAGCAGTGAAGCGGGAGATTTCCCCTACGAGCAGTACTTC.

The chain uses TRBV4-2 and TRBJ2-7; TRBD2 matches at 8 bases. V gave up 0 bases and J gave up 6 bases; unmatched junction bases: 7. This CDR3 contains 15 residues. Germline CDR1 LGHNA, CDR2 YNFKEQ. In DNA, the CDR3 is TGTGCCAGCAGCCAAGATTGGGACCTAGCGGGCGAGCAGTACTTC. Protein product: CASSQDWDLAGEQYF.

This clonotype has a handful of counts. DNA for the CDR3: TGCGCCAGCAGCGGGGACAGCGTCTACGAGCAGTACTTC. Amino acid sequence: CASSGDSVYEQYF. This rearrangement joins TRBV5-1 to TRBJ2-7; TRBD1 agrees at 7 bases. Losses at the gene ends were 4 bases for V and 3 bases for J; bases not matched to a gene: 4. The CDR3 length is 13 residues. Per the germline V gene, CDR1 is SGHRS and CDR2 is YFSETQ.

This clonotype was seen only once. The junction differs from germline at one of its ends, possibly a read error. The J gene is TRBJ2-7, the V gene TRBV28, with 8 positions matching TRBD2. The CDR3 runs 15 residues. CDR1 and CDR2 (germline): MDHEN, SYDVKM. The CDR3 reads CASSLSGGVSHEQYF. CDR3 coding DNA: TGTGCCAGCAGTTTATCGGGAGGGGTCTCCCACGAGCAGTACTTC.

Only a few counts were recorded for this clonotype. The V call is TRBV6-1, the J call TRBJ2-3, with a possible D match to TRBD2 (5 bases). V lost 6 bases to trimming and J lost 0 bases, with 10 bases between them. This CDR3 is 14 amino acids long. The germline V gene has CDR1 MNHNS and CDR2 SASEGT. CDR3 in amino acids: CASRSAASTDTQYF. The DNA for the CDR3 is TGTGCCAGCAGATCAGCGGCAAGCACAGATACGCAGTATTTT.

This clonotype has a handful of counts. This chain uses TRBV5-6 with TRBJ2-7, with TRBD2 matching 12 bases. The CDR3 covers 15 residues. Per the germline V gene, CDR1 is SGHDT and CDR2 is YYEEEE. V lost 5 bases to trimming and J lost 0 bases; unmatched junction nucleotides: 3. CDR3 DNA sequence: TGTGCCAGCAGACTAGCGGGGGGCGTCTCCTACGAGCAGTACTTC. Protein product: CASRLAGGVSYEQYF.

This clonotype showed up many times. The gene calls are TRBV15 and TRBJ2-3; no clear D gene. Per the germline V gene, CDR1 is LNHNV and CDR2 is YYDKDF (reference sequence). V was clipped by 6 bases and J by 6 bases, with 19 bases between them. This CDR3 comprises 15 residues. The CDR3 DNA reads TGTGCCACCAGTTTCCAGTACCTAATCGCGGATACGCAGTATTTT. Protein sequence: CATSFQYLIADTQYF.